Below, one TCR beta chain is given with its context. The source of the sample is a study of shared clonotypes between healthy human individuals. Method: immunoSEQ multiplex PCR; TCRdb's copy keeps in-frame clones and lacks some. Here the sample spans about 2 million clones, about 95% being singletons. Trimming removed 5 bases at V and 2 bases at J, with 18 bases between. The length of the CDR3 is 16 residues. Germline-derived CDR1 and CDR2 are MNHEY and SMNVEV (reference sequence). It was CD45RO-negative cells, positively selected for CCR7, that made up naive CD8 cells, with terminally differentiated effector memory CD45RA+ cells excluded.

The sample taken for sequencing was naive CD8+ T cells sorted from blood. The receptor was isolated from a man aged 18 to 35 in good health. The V and J genes are TRBV27 and TRBJ1-2; D perhaps matches TRBD1 (6 bases). The CDR3 spells CASSLGPGAQNYGYTF. CDR3 bases: TGTGCCAGCAGTCTAGGTCCGGGGGCGCAGAACTATGGCTACACCTTC.